The text below deals with one T cell receptor (beta chain). The antigen remains unidentified. This record comes from a study of a mutant IDH1 vaccine in newly diagnosed glioma. Only in-frame clones appear in the TCRdb table, and some are missing; sequencing was by immunoSEQ multiplex PCR. The table includes approximately 84,000 clones, more than 80% detected once. V was pared by 3 bases and J by 0 bases, with 7 bases of the junction left unmatched. CDR1 is SGHTA and CDR2 is FQGNSA in the germline V gene. The CDR3 has 17 amino acids. Documented time point: week 47, end of study. Alongside topical imiquimod, each dose of vaccine comprised 300 ug of mutant IDH1 20-mer peptide.

This sequence was found in a man aged 40-49 years with glioma. Sequencing was performed on PBMCs, taken from a glioma patient whose treatment included an IDH1 peptide vaccine. The chain couples TRBV7-2 to TRBJ2-1, with 8 bases matching TRBD1. The CDR3 sequence: CASSFRQGSGSYNEQFF. The CDR3 nucleotides are TGTGCCAGCAGCTTCCGACAGGGGTCGGGCTCCTACAATGAGCAGTTCTTC.